Listed here are 9 T cell receptor beta chains from one sample, sequenced in a study of blood T cell repertoires in COVID-19. The table came from immunoSEQ multiplex PCR; TCRdb's copy has only in-frame clones and leaves some out. The table lists tens of thousands of clones, about four fifths of them singletons. The specimen was peripheral blood. The source is a man at least 80 years old with acute or convalescent COVID-19.

The chain has TRBV7-8 and TRBJ2-7; a weak D match, TRBD1 (5 bases). This CDR3 contains 12 residues. Germline CDR1 SGHVS, CDR2 FQNEAQ. V lost 4 bases to trimming and J lost 5 bases, with 9 bases between them. In nucleotides, the CDR3 is TGTGCCAGCAGCTCTCGACAGAACGAGCAGTACTTC. Residues: CASSSRQNEQYF.

The chain uses TRBV6-5 and TRBJ2-7; weak D call: TRBD2 (5 bases). The CDR3 has 14 amino acids. CDR1 MNHEY and CDR2 SVGAGI come from the germline V gene. V was clipped by 4 bases and J by 0 bases, with 10 bases between them. The CDR3 nucleotides are TGTGCCAGCAGTTGGACTGTCAACTCCTACGAGCAGTACTTC. Its translation is CASSWTVNSYEQYF.

The rearrangement uses TRBV28 and TRBJ1-2; D is unclear. Germline V gene sequence: CDR1 MDHEN, CDR2 SYDVKM. The V gene lost 4 bases and the J gene lost 6 bases, with 24 bases spanning the gap. This CDR3 contains 17 residues. CDR3 DNA sequence: TGTGCCAGCAGTTCCGTTGGGTCCTTCGGTCCGGGAAATGGCTACACCTTC. It yields the protein CASSSVGSFGPGNGYTF.

This chain joins TRBV6-5 and TRBJ1-3, with D possibly matching TRBD1 (5 bases). Germline V gives CDR1 MNHEY, CDR2 SVGAGI. The CDR3 length is 15 residues. Trimming shortened V by 4 bases and J by 2 bases, and 12 bases separated the two germline ends. Written as DNA, the CDR3 is TGTGCCAGCAGTTTCGCCCCGGACACTGGAAACACCATATATTTT. It encodes CASSFAPDTGNTIYF.

This clone was observed a few times. The chain combines TRBV9 with TRBJ2-5; TRBD1 is a possible D gene (5 bases). Germline V lookup: CDR1 SGDLS, CDR2 YYNGEE. The CDR3 is 16 residues long. Trimming removed 0 bases at V and 3 bases at J, with 15 bases between. The CDR3 bases are TGTGCCAGCAGCGTAGGGTTGGGAATCAGGGAAGAGACCCAGTACTTC. Translated, it gives CASSVGLGIREETQYF.

J is TRBJ2-2 and V is TRBV6-4; D uncertain. The germline V gene has CDR1 MRHNA and CDR2 SNTAGT. CDR3 size: 14 residues. V lost 4 bases to trimming and J lost 1 base, with 7 bases between them. The CDR3 reads CASSGHLNTGELFF. CDR3 nucleotides: TGTGCCAGCAGTGGACACCTGAACACCGGGGAGCTGTTTTTT.

A few counts support this clone. This chain connects TRBV4-1 to TRBJ2-1; D uncertain. CDR1 and CDR2 from the germline V gene are MGHRA and YSYEKL. Trimming removed 4 bases at V and 0 bases at J, with 13 bases between. The CDR3 is 16 amino acids. CDR3 in DNA: TGCGCCAGCAGCCTTAGAGACTTGAGCTCCTACAATGAGCAGTTCTTC. It is translated as CASSLRDLSSYNEQFF.

The chain is built from TRBV19 and TRBJ2-3; 9 nucleotides match TRBD1. The CDR3 totals 17 residues. CDR1 LNHDA and CDR2 SQIVND come from the germline V gene (reference sequence). With 6 bases clipped from V and 0 bases from J, the junction kept 10 bases outside the gene matches. CDR3 coding DNA: TGTGCCAGTAGCATAATTGGGACAGGGTTTAGCACAGATACGCAGTATTTT. It specifies CASSIIGTGFSTDTQYF. The whole variable domain, filled in from reference TRBV19 and TRBJ2-3, reads DGGITQSPKYLFRKEGQNVTLSCEQNLNHDAMYWYRQDPGQGLRLIYYSQIVNDFQKGDIAEGYSVSREKKESFPLTVTSAQKNPTAFYLCASSIIGTGFSTDTQYFGPGTRLTVL.

This clone appeared many times. The V call is TRBV14, the J call TRBJ2-3; a possible D gene is TRBD1 (6 bases). The CDR3 has 16 amino acids. Trimming took 3 bases from V and 3 from J, leaving 16 bases between them. CDR1 is SGHDN and CDR2 is FVKESK in the germline V gene. For the CDR3, the DNA is TGTGCCAGCAGCCAGCTCCAGGGAAGGGGGACAGATACGCAGTATTTT. As protein: CASSQLQGRGTDTQYF. The entire variable domain, with the rest obtained from reference TRBV14 and TRBJ2-3, is as follows: EAGVTQFPSHSVIEKGQTVTLRCDPISGHDNLYWYRRVMGKEIKFLLHFVKESKQDESGMPNNRFLAERTGGTYSTLKVQPAELEDSGVYFCASSQLQGRGTDTQYFGPGTRLTVL.